What follows are 4 T cell receptor beta chains derived from one specimen sequenced in a study of T cell responses to AZD1222 COVID-19 vaccine. The table came from immunoSEQ multiplex PCR; TCRdb's copy has only in-frame clones and leaves some out. The profile shows some 140,000 clones, roughly 90% of them singletons. The specimen was peripheral blood, collected on day 0 of AZD1222 vaccination. These receptors came from an adult in good health.

Notes on this clone: At the DNA level, this CDR3 is encoded by other sequences in the same sample as well. CDR3: CASSLLSGNTIYF. The DNA of the CDR3 is TGTGCCAGCAGTTTATTGAGTGGAAACACCATATATTTT. This chain joins TRBV28 and TRBJ1-3; no definite D call. The CDR3 is 13 residues long. The V gene lost 1 base and the J gene lost 3 bases, with 4 bases spanning the gap. The germline V gene encodes CDR1 MDHEN and CDR2 SYDVKM.

The gene calls are TRBV5-1 and TRBJ2-1; 9 nucleotides agree with TRBD2. Germline V gene sequence: CDR1 SGHRS, CDR2 YFSETQ. The CDR3 loop spans 16 amino acids. With V trimmed by 1 base and J by 13 bases, 15 bases remained unmatched. The CDR3 sequence: CASSLSRRASGAAQFF. The CDR3, as DNA: TGCGCCAGCAGCTTGTCGAGACGGGCTAGCGGGGCCGCCCAGTTCTTC.

This clone was seen a single time. CDR3 loop: CASSYAASEPQHF. In DNA form, the CDR3 reads TGTGCCAGCAGTTACGCGGCCTCGGAGCCCCAGCATTTT. This sequence joins TRBV6-5 and TRBJ1-5; D is undetermined. The CDR3 is 13 amino acids. V lost 2 bases, J lost 8 bases, and 10 bases lay in between. CDR1 MNHEY and CDR2 SVGAGI come from the germline V gene.

J is TRBJ2-7 and V is TRBV7-2, with 10 bases that match TRBD1. The J segment lost 3 bases and the V segment lost 1 base, leaving 6 bases of the junction unmatched. Germline V lookup: CDR1 SGHTA, CDR2 FQGNSA. CDR3 length: 16 residues. The CDR3 sequence is CASSLENRTGGYEQYF. In nucleotides, the CDR3 is TGTGCCAGCAGCTTAGAGAATCGGACAGGGGGCTACGAGCAGTACTTC.